Listed below are T cell receptor beta chains from one sample, sequenced in a study of cytomegalovirus exposure and HLA in healthy donors. Sequenced by immunoSEQ multiplex PCR; TCRdb stores in-frame clones only, minus some. The table includes 130,000 or so clones, about 79% detected once. The sample was PBMCs. All receptors come from a female donor in good health and CMV-seropositive. Both conserved end residues are part of each CDR3. A D gene is named only where the DNA matches it firmly. Expanded clones get a size class; other rows say once, few or many, or leave the size out.

size | J | D | V | CDR3 | DNA
. | TRBJ2-7 | TRBD2 | TRBV6-6 | CASRTSGVSYEQYF | TGTGCCAGCAGAACTAGCGGGGTCTCCTACGAGCAGTACTTC
. | TRBJ2-1 | TRBD2 | TRBV6-5 | CASSWLAGEYNEQFF | TGTGCCAGCAGCTGGCTAGCGGGAGAATACAATGAGCAGTTCTTC
. | TRBJ1-6 | TRBD1 | TRBV18 | CASSPSQGANSPLHF | TGTGCCAGCTCACCATCCCAGGGGGCAAATTCACCCCTCCACTTT
few | TRBJ2-2 | TRBD2 | TRBV19 | CASSSPPGLVGFGGELFF | TGTGCCAGTAGTTCCCCACCGGGACTAGTGGGGTTTGGCGGGGAGCTGTTTTTT
. | TRBJ2-2 | TRBD1 | TRBV10-1 | CASSGDRGNTGELFF | TGCGCCAGCAGTGGGGACAGGGGCAACACCGGGGAGCTGTTTTTT
few | TRBJ1-1 | TRBD1 | TRBV18 | CASSLQGQPNTEAFF | TGTGCCAGCTCACTTCAGGGACAGCCGAACACTGAAGCTTTCTTT
. | TRBJ1-2 | . | TRBV14 | CASSQEMGVGYPF | TGTGCCAGCAGCCAAGAAATGGGAGTTGGCTACCCCTTC
. | TRBJ1-1 | TRBD1 | TRBV7-9 | CASLPGTGRLNTEAFF | TGTGCCAGCCTCCCCGGGACAGGGAGGTTGAACACTGAAGCTTTCTTT
. | TRBJ1-1 | TRBD1 | TRBV29-1 | CSVLDRGQGYTEAFF | TGCAGCGTTCTGGACAGGGGGCAGGGGTACACTGAAGCTTTCTTT
once | TRBJ2-5 | TRBD1 | TRBV30 | CAYGTVQETQYF | TGTGCCTACGGGACAGTCCAAGAGACCCAGTACTTC
. | TRBJ1-1 | TRBD1 | TRBV7-9 | CASSPDRGYTEAFF | TGTGCCAGCAGCCCGGACAGGGGGTATACTGAAGCTTTCTTT
. | TRBJ1-2 | . | TRBV7-8 | CASSLGGDYGYTF | TGTGCCAGCAGCCTCGGGGGAGACTATGGCTACACCTTC
. | TRBJ2-7 | TRBD1 | TRBV30 | CAWREMTGGGEQYF | TGTGCCTGGAGGGAAATGACAGGGGGCGGCGAGCAGTACTTC
. | TRBJ1-6 | . | TRBV2 | CASSIDSGLNSPLHF | TGTGCCAGCAGTATTGACAGTGGGTTGAATTCACCCCTCCACTTT
. | TRBJ2-1 | TRBD2 | TRBV29-1 | CSVGAHLRTSEEQFF | TGCAGCGTTGGGGCCCACCTCCGGACTAGCGAGGAGCAGTTCTTC
. | TRBJ1-1 | TRBD1 | TRBV30 | CAWSVFGDRGTFF | TGTGCCTGGAGTGTATTCGGGGACAGGGGTACTTTCTTT
. | TRBJ2-1 | . | TRBV2 | CASSLLGEQFF | TGTGCCAGCAGTCTCCTCGGTGAGCAGTTCTTC
. | TRBJ1-1 | . | TRBV25-1 | CASSEYSRRRGRSEAFF | TGTGCCAGCAGTGAATATAGTCGGCGTCGGGGGAGGTCTGAAGCTTTCTTT
. | TRBJ2-7 | . | TRBV6-5 | CASSYSSTGSYEQYF | TGTGCCAGCAGTTACTCGAGTACAGGTTCCTACGAGCAGTACTTC
few | TRBJ1-2 | . | TRBV28 | CASSPLQGLYGYTF | TGTGCCAGCAGTCCACTCCAGGGGCTCTATGGCTACACCTTC
. | TRBJ2-1 | . | TRBV10-3 | CAIRSGDVYNEQFF | TGTGCCATCAGATCGGGGGACGTCTACAATGAGCAGTTCTTC
few | TRBJ1-2 | . | TRBV30 | CAWSVPGGSNYGYTF | TGTGCCTGGAGTGTACCCGGGGGATCTAACTATGGCTACACCTTC
. | TRBJ1-4 | . | TRBV4-1 | CASSQGRATNEKLFF | TGCGCCAGCAGCCAAGGTCGGGCAACTAATGAAAAACTGTTTTTT
. | TRBJ1-4 | TRBD1 | TRBV5-8 | CASSFRGQTTNEKLFF | TGTGCCAGCAGCTTTAGGGGACAGACAACTAATGAAAAACTGTTTTTT
. | TRBJ1-1 | . | TRBV5-1 | CASSLGTENTEAFF | TGCGCCAGCAGCTTGGGGACAGAGAACACTGAAGCTTTCTTT
once | TRBJ2-1 | . | TRBV5-1 | CASSLVSTGNEQFF | TGCGCCAGCAGCTTGGTTTCGACTGGCAATGAGCAGTTCTTC
. | TRBJ2-7 | . | TRBV15 | CATSRDRLTYEQYF | TGTGCCACCAGCAGAGATCGACTCACCTACGAGCAGTACTTC
. | TRBJ1-1 | . | TRBV7-9 | CASSYIQGYTEAFF | TGTGCCAGCAGCTACATTCAGGGTTACACTGAAGCTTTCTTT
. | TRBJ2-4 | . | TRBV21-1 | CASSPEGVAGAKNIQYF | TGTGCCAGCAGCCCCGAGGGAGTAGCGGGTGCCAAAAACATTCAGTACTTC
few | TRBJ2-3 | . | TRBV6-6 | CASSYTGWGTDTQYF | TGTGCCAGCAGTTACACGGGGTGGGGCACAGATACGCAGTATTTT
. | TRBJ2-2 | . | TRBV5-4 | CASSWGTMNTGELFF | TGTGCCAGCAGCTGGGGGACAATGAACACCGGGGAGCTGTTTTTT
. | TRBJ2-7 | . | TRBV4-1 | CASSQADRSGYEQYF | TGCGCCAGCAGCCAAGCAGACAGGTCCGGGTACGAGCAGTACTTC
once | TRBJ2-5 | TRBD2 | TRBV7-3 | CASSAGGLALETQYF | TGTGCCAGCAGCGCAGGGGGACTAGCGTTGGAGACCCAGTACTTC
. | TRBJ2-3 | TRBD1 | TRBV4-1 | CASSQGPGTDGTDTQYF | TGCGCCAGCAGCCAAGGCCCCGGGACAGATGGCACAGATACGCAGTATTTT
. | TRBJ2-7 | TRBD1 | TRBV2 | CASSGDRDYEQYF | TGTGCCAGCAGCGGGGACAGGGACTACGAGCAGTACTTC
. | TRBJ1-1 | . | TRBV19 | CASSDRRDTEAFF | TGTGCCAGTAGTGATCGCAGGGACACTGAAGCTTTCTTT
few | TRBJ1-5 | . | TRBV2 | CASSDVGQGNQPQHF | TGTGCCAGCAGTGACGTCGGGCAGGGAAATCAGCCCCAGCATTTT
. | TRBJ2-5 | . | TRBV5-6 | CASSLYVGQETQYF | TGTGCCAGCAGCTTGTATGTCGGGCAAGAGACCCAGTACTTC
. | TRBJ2-7 | . | TRBV10-3 | CAIREDLTSSYEQYF | TGTGCCATCAGAGAGGACTTGACGAGCTCCTACGAGCAGTACTTC
. | TRBJ2-7 | TRBD1 | TRBV29-1 | CSARKTGEFYEQYF | TGCAGCGCCCGGAAGACAGGGGAGTTTTACGAGCAGTACTTC
. | TRBJ2-4 | . | TRBV6-5 | CASSYGQGEPQYF | TGTGCCAGCAGTTACGGGCAGGGTGAGCCCCAGTACTTC
. | TRBJ2-1 | TRBD1 | TRBV7-9 | CSSSLGTGGLNEQFF | TGTTCCAGCAGCTTAGGGACAGGGGGCTTAAATGAGCAGTTCTTC
. | TRBJ2-1 | TRBD1 | TRBV10-3 | CATRGQGGNEQFF | TGTGCCACTAGGGGACAGGGAGGGAATGAGCAGTTCTTC
. | TRBJ1-6 | . | TRBV5-6 | CASSPLGDPGGNNSPLHF | TGTGCCAGCAGCCCTCTCGGGGACCCGGGGGGAAATAATTCACCCCTCCACTTT
once | TRBJ1-1 | . | TRBV29-1 | CSPRAAPNTEAFF | TGCAGCCCACGTGCGGCGCCTAACACTGAAGCTTTCTTT
. | TRBJ1-1 | . | TRBV6-5 | CASSLQGEAFF | TGTGCCAGCAGTCTACAGGGAGAAGCTTTCTTT
. | TRBJ2-7 | . | TRBV5-1 | CASSQGGGGEYF | TGCGCCAGCAGCCAGGGCGGTGGTGGCGAGTACTTC
. | TRBJ2-1 | TRBD1 | TRBV19 | CASKGQGASEQFF | TGTGCCAGTAAAGGACAGGGGGCAAGTGAGCAGTTCTTC
. | TRBJ2-2 | TRBD1 | TRBV19 | CASAGTANTGELFF | TGTGCCAGTGCCGGGACAGCTAACACCGGGGAGCTGTTTTTT
. | TRBJ2-5 | . | TRBV7-3 | CASSLGRAQETQYF | TGTGCCAGCAGCTTAGGCAGGGCTCAAGAGACCCAGTACTTC
. | TRBJ1-1 | . | TRBV2 | CASSEDLRREAFF | TGTGCCAGCAGTGAAGATCTGCGCAGGGAAGCTTTCTTT
. | TRBJ2-3 | . | TRBV25-1 | CASSDHPDNDTDTQYF | TGTGCCAGCAGTGACCACCCGGACAATGACACAGATACGCAGTATTTT
once | TRBJ1-2 | . | TRBV4-2 | CASSQDFSGGVDYGYTF | TGTGCCAGCAGCCAAGATTTTTCCGGAGGGGTCGACTATGGCTACACCTTC